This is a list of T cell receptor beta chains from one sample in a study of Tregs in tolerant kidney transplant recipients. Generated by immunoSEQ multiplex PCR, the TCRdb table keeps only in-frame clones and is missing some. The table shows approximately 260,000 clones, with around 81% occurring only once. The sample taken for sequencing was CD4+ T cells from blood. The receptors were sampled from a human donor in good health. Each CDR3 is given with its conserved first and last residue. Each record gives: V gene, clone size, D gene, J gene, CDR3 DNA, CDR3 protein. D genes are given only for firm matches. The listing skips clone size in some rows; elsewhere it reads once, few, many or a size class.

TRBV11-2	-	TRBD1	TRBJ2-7	TGTGCCGACCGACAGGGTGGCTACGAGCAGTACTTC	CADRQGGYEQYF
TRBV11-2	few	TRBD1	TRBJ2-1	TGTGCCAGCAGCCTGGGACAGCTCAATGAGCAGTTCTTC	CASSLGQLNEQFF
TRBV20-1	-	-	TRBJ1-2	TGCAGTGCCGCAGTCGGCTATGGCTACACCTTC	CSAAVGYGYTF
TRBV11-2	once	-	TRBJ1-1	TGTGCCAGCAGTTCAAGGGCCACTGAAGCTTTCTTT	CASSSRATEAFF
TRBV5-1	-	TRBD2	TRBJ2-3	TGCGCCAGCAGCCTCCGACTAGCTGGGGATACGCAGTATTTT	CASSLRLAGDTQYF
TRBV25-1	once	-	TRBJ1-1	TGTGCCAAAACACAGTACCACGGACAGAGGAACACTGAAGCTTTCTTT	CAKTQYHGQRNTEAFF
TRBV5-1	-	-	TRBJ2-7	TGCGCCAGCAGCTTGGTTGGTTCGACCAGGGAGTCTAGGGAGCAGTACTTC	CASSLVGSTRESREQYF
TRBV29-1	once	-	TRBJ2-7	TGCAGCGTTGCCGAGGGGGCGGGGTACGAGCAGTACTTC	CSVAEGAGYEQYF
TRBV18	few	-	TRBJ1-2	TGTGCCAGCTCACCAGCCGTAGGTCCAGGACCACTCTATGGCTACACCTTC	CASSPAVGPGPLYGYTF
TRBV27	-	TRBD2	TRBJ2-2	TGTGCCAGCAGTTTACTGGGGACTAGCGGCTCGTCTGGGGAGCTGTTTTTT	CASSLLGTSGSSGELFF
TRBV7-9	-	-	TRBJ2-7	TGTGCCAGCAGCTTAGGTGGCCGAACAGTCTACGAGCAGTACTTC	CASSLGGRTVYEQYF
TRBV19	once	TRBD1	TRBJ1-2	TGTGCCAGTAGTATACGGACAGGGAGTGGTGGCTACACCTTC	CASSIRTGSGGYTF
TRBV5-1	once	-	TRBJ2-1	TGCGCCAGCAGCCTCGGCGGGGGCATTTCCAATGAGCAGTTCTTC	CASSLGGGISNEQFF
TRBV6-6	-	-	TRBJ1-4	TGTGCCAGCAGTCCCACAAGGGCTAATGAAAAACTGTTTTTT	CASSPTRANEKLFF
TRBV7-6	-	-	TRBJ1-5	TGTGCCAGCAGCACGACAGAAAATCAGCCCCAGCATTTT	CASSTTENQPQHF
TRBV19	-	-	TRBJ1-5	TGTGCCAGTAGTATATTGGCTAGCAATCAGCCCCAGCATTTT	CASSILASNQPQHF
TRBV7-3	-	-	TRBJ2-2	TGTGCCAGCAGCCCCGGGACAAACACCGGGGAGCTGTTTTTT	CASSPGTNTGELFF
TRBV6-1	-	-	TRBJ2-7	TGTGCCAGCAGTGAAGCAGGACTTCTCTCCTACGAGCAGTACTTC	CASSEAGLLSYEQYF
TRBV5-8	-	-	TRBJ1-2	TGTGCCAGCAGCTTGAGGGGCCGTGGCTACACCTTC	CASSLRGRGYTF
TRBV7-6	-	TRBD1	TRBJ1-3	TGTGCCAGCAGCTTAGGACAGGGACTCTCTGGAAACACCATATATTTT	CASSLGQGLSGNTIYF
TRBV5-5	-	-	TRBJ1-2	TGTGCCAGCAGCTCGACAGGCTCTAACTATGGCTACACCTTC	CASSSTGSNYGYTF
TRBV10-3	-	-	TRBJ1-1	TGTGCCACCAGGGGATCTCGGGCCGTGACTGAAGCTTTCTTT	CATRGSRAVTEAFF
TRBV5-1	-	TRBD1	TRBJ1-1	TGCGCCAGCAGCGGGCGGACAGGGAGGTCTGAAGCTTTCTTT	CASSGRTGRSEAFF
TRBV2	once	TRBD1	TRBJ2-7	TGTGCCAGCAGTAAAATCCGGGACAGGGGAAAGGGCGAGCAGTACTTC	CASSKIRDRGKGEQYF
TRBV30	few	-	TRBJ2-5	TGTGCCTGGAGTGTACAAGGGAAGGGGACCCAGTACTTC	CAWSVQGKGTQYF
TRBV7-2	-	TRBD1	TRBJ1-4	TGTGCCAGCAGCTTAGGGTGGGGACAGGGTCTGTTTTTT	CASSLGWGQGLFF
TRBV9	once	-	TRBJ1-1	TGTGCCAGCAGCGTCCTTTCCGAAGCGCTTTACACTGAAGCTTTCTTT	CASSVLSEALYTEAFF
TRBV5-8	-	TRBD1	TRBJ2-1	TGTGCCAGCAGCATACCAGGGGGCCCGTACAATGAGCAGTTCTTC	CASSIPGGPYNEQFF
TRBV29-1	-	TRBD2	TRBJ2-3	TGCAGCGTCAGACTAGCGGGGGTGCGGATAGATACGCAGTATTTT	CSVRLAGVRIDTQYF
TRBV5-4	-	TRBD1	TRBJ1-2	TGTGCCAGCAGCAGTACCGGGACAGATGGCTACACCTTC	CASSSTGTDGYTF
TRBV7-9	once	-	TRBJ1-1	TGTGCCAGCAGCTTAGGTAGGGTTACTGAAGCTTTCTTT	CASSLGRVTEAFF
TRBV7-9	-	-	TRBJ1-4	TGTGCCAGCAGCCGGCAAACGGGCCCCCGGGGTTTAAAACTGTTTTTT	CASSRQTGPRGLKLFF